This TCR beta chain derives from a study of cytomegalovirus exposure and HLA in healthy donors (dated by TCRdb to the late 2010s). In the study overall: An earlier analysis of 587 of the donors reported 276 Gb of sequence data and approximately 120 million unique TCR beta sequences obtained from 150 million to 200 million T cells. A later analysis re-examined previously published TCR beta repertoires from more than 650 donors and added high-resolution HLA genotyping to investigate patterns of TCR occurrence. Among approximately 370 genotyped donors of the cohort, an average of around 250,000 unique TCR beta nucleotide sequences was sequenced per donor, of which approximately 18% were non-productive. About five DR-DQ haplotypes were treated as single units for association and clustering because of strong linkage in the cohort. An earlier analysis of 587 of the donors used high-throughput TCR beta sequencing to judge whether each TCR beta V gene segment behaved as functional or pseudogenic. About 280 gigabases of sequencing data and about 92 million unique TCR sequences made up an early release that covered roughly 670 HLA-typed donors. Along with the approximately 700-subject first cohort, a separate validation cohort of roughly 110 different subjects was used. To predict cytomegalovirus infection status, the study combined high-throughput TCR immunosequencing, statistical association of individual TCRs with disease status, and machine learning. In the later analysis, no new phenotypic data were used to find candidate immune exposures; instead, reliance was placed on TCR beta sequences and their occurrence across donors. The aim of the study was to test whether cataloging public T cell receptors could identify signatures of past pathogen exposure. Donor age, sex, ethnicity and CMV serostatus were compiled together with the repertoire data. The number of typed donors differed by locus: about 629-640 for A, B, C, DRB1 and DQB1; approximately 530 for DQA1; 606 for DPA1; and around 470 for DPB1. All discovery cohort repertoires had been generated on a single sequencing platform. HLA typing covered class I and class II loci at four-digit resolution. A later genetic analysis used genome-wide SNP genotypes for about 60% of the 666 donors, treating that subset as a discovery cohort. The genetic ancestry cluster associated with self-reported Caucasian donors included over 80% of the 398 genotyped donors. Using immunosequencing, the study profiled T cell repertoires from approximately 700 subjects and related those repertoires to cytomegalovirus serostatus. What the research found in general, with its limitations: V-gene and J-gene trimming of TCR beta chains was associated with a missense DCLRE1C variant in a later genetic analysis, and the association was replicated in an independent cohort. According to a later genetic analysis, donors in an Asian-associated ancestry cluster had fewer N-insertions in productive TCRs than the roughly 700-donor mean. The cohort was sequenced for TCR beta chains only, and without alpha or paired-chain data the features that could be detected were limited. The classifier was reported to diagnose cytomegalovirus status with high specificity and sensitivity in both the original cohort and the validation cohort. In vitro tests confirmed that a few of the cytomegalovirus-associated TCR beta chains recognize cytomegalovirus antigens. A later analysis found that HLA-associated TCR beta chains were more clonally expanded and had lower generation probabilities than equally common non-associated chains. A further reported finding was that TCR beta sequences accurately predicted the HLA-A and HLA-B alleles for most subjects in the first cohort. In a later analysis, most CMV-associated TCR beta chains were found to appear HLA-restricted, with HLA associations seemingly driven largely by CMV exposure. According to the authors, the approach could potentially be generalized to other disease states and immunological phenotypes. Presence/absence analyses assumed roughly uniform sequencing depth across donors, an assumption that may not hold. At a false discovery rate of 0.05, a later analysis linked some 17,000 TCR beta sequences to specific HLA alleles. The only immune exposure information available for the cohort was CMV serostatus. The study listed 150 to 200 TCR beta chains as associated with cytomegalovirus. The earlier analysis of approximately 560 of the donors excluded some 15 rarely observed V segments, including chromosome 9 orphons, because counts were too low. An earlier analysis of 587 of the donors showed that most TCR beta V segments appeared in productive rearrangements either about 87% or about 30% of the time, which broadly matched IMGT annotations. Linkage disequilibrium might explain the correlated functional status among segregating V segments, but an unknown experimental factor could not be excluded. The sequencing pipeline was judged likely to have produced a cluster of highly shared sequence variants as a technical artifact. Assigning TCR associations to individual alleles was difficult when HLA alleles, especially DR and DQ, strongly co-occurred. Because HLA typing was missing for some donors at each locus, association tests included only the typed subset. According to a later analysis, parvovirus B19, influenza, CMV and Epstein-Barr virus appeared linked to several top co-occurrence clusters. According to a later analysis, TCR association rates differed among HLA loci, with DRB1 alleles showing the most associated TCRs and HLA-C alleles showing the fewest. Across donors, most TCR sequences were observed very rarely, whereas some public TCRs were present in many individuals. The 87-base-pair reads could not distinguish some IMGT-functional V segments, including TRBV6-2 and TRBV6-3, so those segments were excluded.

The method behind the library was the immunoSEQ multiplex PCR assay. The multiplex PCR relied on a mix of 60 forward primers for TCR Vbeta segments and 13 reverse primers for TCR Jbeta segments. The CDR3 region of rearranged TCR beta genes was amplified from genomic DNA by a multiplex PCR assay. The amplified TCR beta libraries were sequenced on the Illumina HiSeq System as 87-base-pair reads. In the authors' own workflow: Across the 600 to 700 repertoires, a later analysis counted tens of millions of unique TCR beta chains, around 11 million of which were shared by at least two donors. Raw reads were error-corrected and collapsed into unique sequences with a nearest-neighbor algorithm that merged closely related sequences to remove PCR and sequencing errors. CDR3 sequences were aligned to IMGT reference sequences to assign V, D and J gene segments. Each retained sequence needed at least a six-nucleotide match to both a V gene segment and a J gene segment. Rearrangements were called productive when the CDR3 lacked stop codons and stayed in frame with V and J; all others were non-productive. CDR3 was defined according to IMGT convention as the region running from the second conserved V-encoded cysteine to the conserved J-encoded phenylalanine. Sequences without an unambiguous match to a single V gene segment were excluded from the earlier analysis of a few hundred of the donors. An earlier analysis of a few hundred of the donors called V segments functional above 56.7% productive rearrangements and segregating when the between-donor standard deviation exceeded 5%. A statistical classification framework was built for diagnosing cytomegalovirus status from the catalog of TCR beta chain sequences. In a later analysis, TCR nucleotide sequences were compared against IMGT/GENE-DB human TR gene sequences so that V and J genes could be assigned. Using the TCRdist pipeline, a later analysis assigned CDR3 sequences along with most-parsimonious VDJ recombination scenarios. In a later analysis, each TCR beta chain was defined by its CDR3 amino acid sequence together with its V-gene family, and reads without a unique V-gene family were excluded. To address suspected cross-contamination and a sequencing artifact, a later analysis removed approximately 600 highly shared, low-generation-probability nucleotide sequences. In a later analysis, a clonal expansion index for each public chain was calculated from normalized within-repertoire ranks of inferred template counts. In a later analysis, generation probabilities were computed with a VDJ recombination model fitted to out-of-frame rearrangements, and the resulting probabilities were checked against IGoR. In a later analysis, TCR-TCR, TCR-HLA and TCR-CMV co-occurrence was scored with hypergeometric tests, and a repertoire-size bias correction was applied to TCR pairs. False discovery rates were estimated in a later analysis by permuting HLA or CMV assignments 20 times. In a later analysis, co-occurring TCRs were grouped using DBSCAN, and TCRdist sequence similarity was added for clustering within HLA-allele-positive subsets. For co-occurrence clustering, repertoires with fewer than 30,000 or more than 120,000 public chains were excluded, along with several repertoires with anomalous nucleotide sharing. The immuneACCESS repertoire file appears here via TCRdb, limited to in-frame rearrangements. These files lack a portion of the clones; in checked studies, under half of the deficit traces to unresolved V genes, and the cause of the others is not known. V and J calls plus clone size are reproduced from that table; the DNA served to infer D and trimming. The sample yields 45,000 to 70,000 clones; nearly 85% were counted once. The ten largest clones represent roughly 1.6% of the sample.

The trim is 3 bases for V and 7 bases for J, with a gap of 16 bases between the germline ends. The CDR3 has 15 amino acids, counting the end cysteine and phenylalanine. The entry retains the CDR3 DNA only, 45 bases that are in frame from base 1. The germline V gene gives CDR1 as KGHSH and CDR2 as LQKENI. The cohort consisted of 666 healthy bone marrow donors. At the time of sampling, all cohort members were nominally healthy, though unrecorded immune exposures were likely present. The donor was CMV seronegative and was included in the group of a few hundred seronegative cohort members. A peripheral blood sample was provided by each donor, and peripheral blood mononuclear cells were used for TCR beta sequencing. Genomic DNA extraction from the blood cell samples was performed with the Qiagen DNeasy Blood Extraction Kit. Notes on this clone: No cognate antigen has been identified for it. No per-base quality is available; no much larger clone lies one base away.

What was sequenced was PBMCs. The clonotype was recovered from a man younger than 40 in good health and CMV-seronegative. Here the chain combines TRBV18 and TRBJ2-1; D gene: possibly TRBD2, on 6 matching bases. The CDR3 region reads CASSPRDSKSNEQFF. The base sequence is TGTGCCAGCTCACCCCGGGACTCAAAGTCGAATGAGCAGTTCTTC.